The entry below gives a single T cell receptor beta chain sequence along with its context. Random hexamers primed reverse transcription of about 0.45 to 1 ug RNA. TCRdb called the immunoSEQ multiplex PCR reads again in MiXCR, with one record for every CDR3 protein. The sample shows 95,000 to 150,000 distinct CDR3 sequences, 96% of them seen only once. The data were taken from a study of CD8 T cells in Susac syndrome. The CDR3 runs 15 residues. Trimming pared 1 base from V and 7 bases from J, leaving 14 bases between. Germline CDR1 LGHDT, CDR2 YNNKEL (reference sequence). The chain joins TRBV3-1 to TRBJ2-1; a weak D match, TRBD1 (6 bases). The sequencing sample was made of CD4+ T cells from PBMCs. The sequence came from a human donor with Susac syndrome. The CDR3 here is CASSQGGFRGNEQFF. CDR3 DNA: TGTGCCAGCAGCCAAGGAGGGTTTAGGGGGAATGAGCAGTTCTTC.